Listed here are 21 T cell receptor beta chains from one sample, sequenced in a study of human T cells and chemical hapten exposure. TCRdb reanalysed the RACE reads using MiXCR and keeps one entry per CDR3 protein. The sample has over 55,000 distinct CDR3 sequences, 12% seen once. The time point denotes: patch test 3, about 24 weeks after DPC sensitization. Treatment indicated: therapeutic diphenylcyclopropenone sensitization with weekly scalp DPC. The specimen was whole blood, collected in connection with sensitization to the hapten diphenylcyclopropenone (DPC). Every receptor here comes from a man aged 30-40 years with alopecia areata. Some clones in this sample may be carry-over from other donors' samples.

Only a few counts were recorded for this clonotype. The CDR3 DNA sequence: TGTGCCAGCAGCCAAGTACAACGGGGAGAGACCCAGTACTTC. Amino acid sequence: CASSQVQRGETQYF. The V gene is TRBV4-2, the J gene TRBJ2-5; possibly TRBD2 for D (5 bases). The CDR3 is made up of 14 amino acids. V was clipped by 1 base and J by 4 bases, with 10 bases between them. Germline CDR1 reads LGHNA; CDR2 reads YNFKEQ.

The CDR3 DNA is TGTGCCAGCAGCGATCGGACAAAGATGAACACTGAAGCTTTCTTT. Amino acids: CASSDRTKMNTEAFF. J is TRBJ1-1 and V is TRBV11-1; weak D call: TRBD1 (5 bases). Germline V gene lookup returns CDR1 SGHAT and CDR2 FQDESV (reference sequence). CDR3 length: 15 amino acids. Trimming took 5 bases from V and 0 from J, leaving 13 bases between them.

This clonotype was counted ten times or more. This sequence joins TRBV6-2 or TRBV6-3 and TRBJ1-1; D ambiguous. CDR3 length: 16 amino acids. Between the trimmed V and J ends, which lost 0 bases and 0 bases, there was a span of 11 bases. In germline, CDR1 is MNHEY, CDR2 SVGEGT. Written as DNA, the CDR3 is TGTGCCAGCAGTTACTCGTATAATGAGATGAACACTGAAGCTTTCTTT. Amino acids: CASSYSYNEMNTEAFF.

This clonotype was counted a few times. The J gene is TRBJ2-7, the V gene TRBV9; TRBD2 aligns across 9 bases. CDR3 length equals 13 residues. V dropped 0 bases and J dropped 6; count of bases not matched to a gene: 1. Per germline, CDR1 SGDLS and CDR2 YYNGEE. The CDR3 region has the DNA TGTGCCAGCAGCGTAGAAGCGGGGGGCGAGCAGTACTTC. This sequence encodes CASSVEAGGEQYF.

This clonotype was seen more than once but under ten times. The chain combines TRBV6-1 with TRBJ2-2; D may be TRBD1 (5 bases). Looked up from germline, CDR1 is MNHNS and CDR2 is SASEGT. V was clipped by 8 bases and J by 5 bases, with 27 bases between them. This CDR3 is 18 amino acids long. Here the CDR3 DNA reads TGTGCCAGCCCTATAGCCAGGGATGGACAATCAGTAACCGGGGAGCTGTTTTTT. Its protein is CASPIARDGQSVTGELFF.

This clonotype was counted ten times or more. The rearrangement uses TRBV2 and TRBJ1-1; 7 bases map to TRBD1. Germline V gene lookup returns CDR1 SNHLY and CDR2 FYNNEI. The CDR3 sequence is 14 residues long. Unmatched junction bases numbered 7, after V lost 6 bases and J lost 3 bases. The CDR3 protein is CASSSMTGYTEAFF. The CDR3, as DNA: TGTGCCAGCAGCTCTATGACAGGGTACACTGAAGCTTTCTTT.

The V call is TRBV5-1, the J call TRBJ1-1, with D possibly being TRBD1 (6 bases). Trimming took off 3 bases at V and 5 bases at J, with 14 bases between the two ends. The CDR3 loop spans 14 amino acids. The germline V gene encodes CDR1 SGHRS and CDR2 YFSETQ. The CDR3: CASSSGTRTTEAFF. DNA for the CDR3: TGCGCCAGCAGCTCCGGGACAAGAACTACTGAAGCTTTCTTT.

The gene calls are TRBV5-4 and TRBJ1-4; D is unclear. The CDR3 is 14 amino acids. Per the germline V gene, CDR1 is SGHNT and CDR2 is YYREEE (reference sequence). With 1 base removed from V and 12 bases from J, the gap between germline ends came to 16 bases. CDR3 sequence reads: CASSLRGSVEELFF. CDR3 nucleotides: TGTGCCAGCAGCTTGAGAGGTAGCGTGGAAGAACTGTTTTTT. The full variable domain, completed using reference TRBV5-4 and TRBJ1-4, is ETGVTQSPTHLIKTRGQQVTLRCSSQSGHNTVSWYQQALGQGPQFIFQYYREEENGRGNFPPRFSGLQFPNYSSELNVNALELDDSALYLCASSLRGSVEELFFGSGTQLSVL.

This clonotype has just a few counts. The chain has TRBV3-1 and TRBJ1-6; 8 bases agree with TRBD1. With V trimmed by 1 base and J by 8 bases, 7 bases remained unmatched. Germline loops: CDR1 LGHDT, CDR2 YNNKEL (reference sequence). CDR3 size: 16 residues. CDR3 region: CASSQGMDRVDSPLHF. In DNA, the CDR3 is TGTGCCAGCAGCCAAGGAATGGACAGGGTAGATTCACCCCTCCACTTT.

This clonotype was counted ten times or more. This rearrangement joins TRBV27 to TRBJ1-1, with TRBD1 matching 8 bases. The CDR3 extends over 14 amino acids. From germline, CDR1 is MNHEY and CDR2 SMNVEV (reference sequence). With 6 bases clipped from V and 5 bases from J, the junction kept 8 bases outside the gene matches. The CDR3 reads CASRTNRGWTEAFF. The CDR3 DNA follows: TGTGCCAGCAGAACGAACAGGGGGTGGACTGAAGCTTTCTTT.

The chain uses TRBV5-1 and TRBJ2-1; 7 bases line up with TRBD1. This CDR3 contains 15 residues. From germline, CDR1 is SGHRS and CDR2 YFSETQ. V lost 2 bases to trimming and J lost 2 bases; unmatched junction nucleotides: 4. CDR3 residues: CASSFTGEPYNEQFF. The DNA for the CDR3 is TGCGCCAGCAGCTTCACAGGGGAACCCTACAATGAGCAGTTCTTC. Filled out from reference TRBV5-1 and TRBJ2-1, the complete variable domain reads KAGVTQTPRYLIKTRGQQVTLSCSPISGHRSVSWYQQTPGQGLQFLFEYFSETQRNKGNFPGRFSGRQFSNSRSEMNVSTLELGDSALYLCASSFTGEPYNEQFFGPGTRLTVL.

The sample holds many counts of this clonotype. This chain links TRBV20-1 with TRBJ2-1, with TRBD2 as a possible D gene (7 bases). Germline values: CDR1 DFQATT, CDR2 SNEGSKA (reference sequence). The CDR3 has 13 residues. Trimming took 3 bases from V and 5 from J, leaving 11 bases between them. As DNA, the CDR3 is TGCAGTGCTAGCGGGGGGCCAAACAATGAGCAGTTCTTC. Its translation: CSASGGPNNEQFF.

This clonotype was seen at least ten times. This rearrangement joins TRBV7-8 to TRBJ2-4, with TRBD2 matching over 12 bases. The CDR3 runs to 16 residues. Germline CDR1 is SGHVS and CDR2 is FQNEAQ. Trimming took 0 bases from V and 6 from J; bases not matched to a gene: 3. The CDR3 nucleotides read TGTGCCAGCAGCTTAGCCCTGGGACTAGCGGGAAACATTCAGTACTTC. This encodes CASSLALGLAGNIQYF.

This clonotype was recorded many times. The chain joins TRBV4-1 to TRBJ1-1, with D hard to call. Germline-derived CDR1 and CDR2 are MGHRA and YSYEKL. This CDR3 has 14 amino acids. V lost 1 base and J 5 bases, leaving 11 bases between the germline ends. The CDR3 region has the DNA TGCGCCAGCAGCCAAGCCGGTATGGGGACTGAAGCTTTCTTT. This codes for CASSQAGMGTEAFF.

J is TRBJ2-2 and V is TRBV24-1, with 10 bases that match TRBD1. Trimming took 4 bases from V and 6 from J; bases not matched to a gene: 7. The CDR3 has 16 residues. CDR1 is KGHDR and CDR2 is SFDVKD in the germline V gene. CDR3 nucleotides: TGTGCCACCAGTGACCTCGACAGGGGGCTCCCCGGGGAGCTGTTTTTT. Translated: CATSDLDRGLPGELFF.

The chain combines TRBV10-3 with TRBJ1-4; no definite D call. The CDR3 runs to 14 residues. V was trimmed by 10 bases and J by 5 bases, leaving 17 bases between them. In germline, CDR1 is ENHRY, CDR2 SYGVKD. CDR3 in DNA: TGTGCCACCAGAAGGAGGACGGAAAATGAAAAACTGTTTTTT. Translation: CATRRRTENEKLFF.

The chain uses TRBV5-1 and TRBJ1-2, with TRBD1 matching over 7 bases. Losses at the gene ends were 3 bases for V and 2 bases for J; bases not matched to a gene: 10. The germline gives CDR1 SGHRS, CDR2 YFSETQ. The CDR3 is made up of 16 amino acids. The CDR3 here is CASSSSGGQFNYGYTF. The CDR3 bases are TGCGCCAGCAGCTCCTCCGGGGGACAGTTCAACTATGGCTACACCTTC.

This clonotype was detected only a few times. This chain connects TRBV12-3 or TRBV12-4 to TRBJ1-2, with 9 bases fitting TRBD1. Germline trimming cut 10 bases from V and 2 bases from J; bases unmatched to any gene: 17. This CDR3 is 17 amino acids long. In DNA, the CDR3 is TGTGCCACGATCCCTTGGGGGGACAGGGAGGGGAACTATGGCTACACCTTC. This encodes CATIPWGDREGNYGYTF.

Comments on this clonotype: A read error is possible here, since a much larger clone lies one base away. Because it lacks the conserved phenylalanine or tryptophan at the end, this CDR3 is likely a read error. The J gene is TRBJ2-3, the V gene TRBV12-3 or TRBV12-4, with 12 bases identical to TRBD1. V shed 6 bases, J shed 4 bases, and the junction held 2 bases outside the gene matches. This CDR3 contains 14 residues. CDR3 DNA: TGTGCCAGCAGGGGACAGGGGGCCGCAGATACGCAGTATCTT. The encoded protein is CASRGQGAADTQYL.

The rearrangement joins TRBV5-1 to TRBJ1-5; D unresolved. This CDR3 has 15 residues. Germline lookup yields CDR1 SGHRS and CDR2 YFSETQ. Trimming took off 2 bases at V and 1 base at J, with 10 bases between the two ends. The CDR3 here is CASSFSPGSNQPQHF. The CDR3, as DNA: TGCGCCAGCAGCTTCTCCCCGGGCAGCAATCAGCCCCAGCATTTT.

This clonotype was detected ten times or more. The gene calls are TRBV11-1 and TRBJ1-4; TRBD1 might be the D (6 bases). Germline loops: CDR1 SGHAT, CDR2 FQDESV (reference sequence). The CDR3 runs 16 residues. V lost 5 bases, J lost 0 bases, and 13 bases lay in between. The CDR3: CASSPGQSATNEKLFF. As DNA, the CDR3 is TGTGCCAGCAGCCCCGGACAGTCCGCAACTAATGAAAAACTGTTTTTT.